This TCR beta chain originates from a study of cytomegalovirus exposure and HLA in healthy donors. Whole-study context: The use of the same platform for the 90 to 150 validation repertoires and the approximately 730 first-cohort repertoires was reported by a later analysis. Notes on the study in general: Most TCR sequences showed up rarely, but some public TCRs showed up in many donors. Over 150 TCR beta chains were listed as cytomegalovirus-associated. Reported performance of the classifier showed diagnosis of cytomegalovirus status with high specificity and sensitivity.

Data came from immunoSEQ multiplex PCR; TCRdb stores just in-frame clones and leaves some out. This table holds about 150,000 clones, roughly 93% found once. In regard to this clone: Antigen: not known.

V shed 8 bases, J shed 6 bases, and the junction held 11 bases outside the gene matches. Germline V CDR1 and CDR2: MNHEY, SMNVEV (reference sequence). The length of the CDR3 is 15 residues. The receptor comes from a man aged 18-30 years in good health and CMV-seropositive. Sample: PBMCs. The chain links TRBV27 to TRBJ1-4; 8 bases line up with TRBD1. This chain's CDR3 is CASSSTGGSDEKLFF. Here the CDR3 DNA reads TGTGCCAGCTCATCCACAGGGGGGTCGGATGAAAAACTGTTTTTT.